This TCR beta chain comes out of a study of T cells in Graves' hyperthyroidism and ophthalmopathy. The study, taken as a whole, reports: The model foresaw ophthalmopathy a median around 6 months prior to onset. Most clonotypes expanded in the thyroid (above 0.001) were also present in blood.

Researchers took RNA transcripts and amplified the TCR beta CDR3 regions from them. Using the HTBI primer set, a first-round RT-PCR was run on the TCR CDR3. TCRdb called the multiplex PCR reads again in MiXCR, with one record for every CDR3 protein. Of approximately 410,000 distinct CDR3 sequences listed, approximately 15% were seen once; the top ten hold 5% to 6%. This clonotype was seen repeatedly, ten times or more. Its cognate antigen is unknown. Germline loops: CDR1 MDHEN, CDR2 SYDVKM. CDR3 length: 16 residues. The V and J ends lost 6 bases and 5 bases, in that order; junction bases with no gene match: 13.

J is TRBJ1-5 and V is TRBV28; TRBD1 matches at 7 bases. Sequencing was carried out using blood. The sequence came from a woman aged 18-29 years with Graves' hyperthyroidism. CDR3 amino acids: CASRPSAGTDYQPQHF. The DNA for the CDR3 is TGTGCCAGCAGGCCAAGTGCCGGGACAGATTATCAGCCCCAGCATTTT. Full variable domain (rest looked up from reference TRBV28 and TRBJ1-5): DVKVTQSSRYLVKRTGEKVFLECVQDMDHENMFWYRQDPGLGLRLIYFSYDVKMKEKGDIPEGYSVSREKKERFSLILESASTNQTSMYLCASRPSAGTDYQPQHFGDGTRLSIL.